This is a list of T cell receptor beta chains from one sample in a study of T-cell reconstitution after alpha-beta-depleted transplantation in children. TCRdb fed the PCR reads into MiXCR, producing one record per CDR3 protein. The sample contains nearly 400,000 distinct CDR3 sequences, roughly 20% of which appear only once. This specimen consisted of PBMCs from the stem cell graft donor, obtained from the stem cell graft. The receptors shown here come from a human donor who donated a stem cell graft to a child with acute myeloid leukemia. The CDR3 runs from the conserved cysteine through the conserved F or W. Fields, in order: D gene, clone size, V gene, J gene, CDR3 DNA, CDR3 protein. D genes are given only for firm matches. Size values are once, few and many counts, or a class for expanded clones, and some rows have none.

-	few	TRBV15	TRBJ2-3	TGTGCCACCAGCAGAGATAAGTTAAGAGGTGGCAGCACAGATACGCAGTATTTT	CATSRDKLRGGSTDTQYF
TRBD2	many	TRBV7-2	TRBJ2-1	TGTGCCAGCAGCTTAGTCGGACTAGCGGCTCGCAATGAGCAGTTCTTC	CASSLVGLAARNEQFF
TRBD1	many	TRBV4-3	TRBJ1-2	TGCGCCAGCAGCCAAACGTCCGGGACAGGGGGGTGGAATGGCTACACCTTC	CASSQTSGTGGWNGYTF
-	few	TRBV25-1	TRBJ2-3	TGTGCCAGCAGTGTACGTGATACGCAGTATTTT	CASSVRDTQYF
-	-	TRBV6-6	TRBJ2-3	TGTGCCAGCAGTTACACTGGTCGTGATACGCAGTATTTT	CASSYTGRDTQYF
TRBD2	many	TRBV20-1	TRBJ2-7	TGCAGTGCTAGTGCTAGCGGGAACGAGCAGTACTTC	CSASASGNEQYF
-	few	TRBV21-1	TRBJ2-3	TGTGCCAGCAGCACCCGCGGACAGGGAACGCAGTATTTT	CASSTRGQGTQYF
-	many	TRBV9	TRBJ2-5	TGTGCCAGCAGCGTAAGGGCGGGACCCCAAGAGACCCAGTACTTC	CASSVRAGPQETQYF
-	-	TRBV15	TRBJ2-1	TGTGCCACCAGCAGAGATTCCGTTTGGCTAGGCGACAATGAGCAGTTCTTC	CATSRDSVWLGDNEQFF
TRBD2	many	TRBV29-1	TRBJ2-3	TGCAGCGTTGATTTTGCGGGAGGGACAGATACGCAGTATTTT	CSVDFAGGTDTQYF
TRBD1	-	TRBV5-1	TRBJ2-2	TGCGCCAGCAGCGAAAGGACAGGGGGCGGCACCGGGGAGCTGTTTTTT	CASSERTGGGTGELFF
TRBD2	many	TRBV6-5	TRBJ2-1	TGTGCCAGCAGTTACTCGGCTAGCGGACTATCCTACAATGAGCAGTTCTTC	CASSYSASGLSYNEQFF
TRBD1	-	TRBV23-1	TRBJ2-7	TGCGCCAGCACCCAATTGTCCCGGGGACAGAAATCCTACGAGCAGTACTTC	CASTQLSRGQKSYEQYF
-	-	TRBV27	TRBJ2-5	TGTGCCAGCAGTTTCCAATATCGAGAGACCCAGTACTTC	CASSFQYRETQYF
-	many	TRBV29-1	TRBJ1-5	TGCAGCGTTAGATATAGCAATCAGCCCCAGCATTTT	CSVRYSNQPQHF
-	few	TRBV10-2	TRBJ2-2	TGCGCCAGCAGTGAGCCTGGAGGCACCGGGGAGCTGTTTTTT	CASSEPGGTGELFF
TRBD2	-	TRBV4-3	TRBJ2-7	TGCGCCAGCAGCCAACAGTTAGCGGGAGATGGCTACGAGCAGTACTTC	CASSQQLAGDGYEQYF
TRBD2	-	TRBV29-1	TRBJ2-2	TGCAGCGTTGTCTGTACTAGGAGGGAGGGCGAAACCGGGGAGCTGTTTTTT	CSVVCTRREGETGELFF
-	many	TRBV29-1	TRBJ1-2	TGCAGCGTTGAAGGGGGGGCACCTGAGAACTATGGCTACACCTTC	CSVEGGAPENYGYTF
-	many	TRBV6-5	TRBJ2-1	TGTGCCAGCAGTTACTCGTATGGCGGGGAAAATGAGCAGTTCTTC	CASSYSYGGENEQFF
TRBD1	-	TRBV5-1	TRBJ2-1	TGCGCCAGCAGCTTGATGGGACAGGGGGATGGGGAGCAGTTCTTC	CASSLMGQGDGEQFF
-	-	TRBV18	TRBJ2-2	TGTGCCAGCTCACCACCGGGAGGCCTGAACACCGGGGAGCTGTTTTTT	CASSPPGGLNTGELFF
-	-	TRBV9	TRBJ1-5	TGTGCCAGCAGCGTTGAAGGGATTCAGCCCCAGCATTTT	CASSVEGIQPQHF
TRBD2	-	TRBV11-2	TRBJ2-1	TGTGCCAGCAGCTCCGGGACTAGCTGGGGTGAGCAGTTCTTC	CASSSGTSWGEQFF
-	few	TRBV27	TRBJ2-5	TGTGCCAGCTGTCCCTGGGGCAACCAAGAGACCCAGTACTTC	CASCPWGNQETQYF
-	many	TRBV4-3	TRBJ1-4	TGCGCCAGCAGCCAAGACAGGCATGAAAAACTGTTTTTT	CASSQDRHEKLFF
-	few	TRBV20-1	TRBJ2-2	TGCAGTGCTTCTTCGGCCGCCTTTGGCGGGGAGCTGTTTTTT	CSASSAAFGGELFF
TRBD1	few	TRBV4-3	TRBJ2-5	TGCGCCAGCAGCCGACAGGGGCCGGGAGAGACCCAGTACTTC	CASSRQGPGETQYF
-	-	TRBV12-3/TRBV12-4	TRBJ1-5	TGTGCCAGCAGGTTTCGGGGGAGCCAGCCCCAGCATTTT	CASRFRGSQPQHF
-	-	TRBV9	TRBJ2-7	TGTGCCAGCAGCGCGGCGGGGACAGCCTCCTACGAGCAGTACTTC	CASSAAGTASYEQYF
TRBD1	many	TRBV4-2	TRBJ2-7	TGTGCCAGCAGCCAAGAGCGGGGACAGGGAGGTCACGAGCAGTACTTC	CASSQERGQGGHEQYF
TRBD2	-	TRBV19	TRBJ2-1	TGTGCCAGTAGTATAGTGGGACTAGCGGGAAATACAAATGAGCAGTTCTTC	CASSIVGLAGNTNEQFF
-	many	TRBV5-1	TRBJ2-7	TGCGCCAGCAGCTTGGACGGGAGAGACGGGAACGAGCAGTACTTC	CASSLDGRDGNEQYF
TRBD2	few	TRBV7-6	TRBJ2-2	TGTGCCAGCAGCTTAGCAGTAGCGGGATCGAACACCGGGGAGCTGTTTTTT	CASSLAVAGSNTGELFF
TRBD1	-	TRBV7-3	TRBJ2-7	TGTGCCATCAGCCTTCGGACAGGGAGCTCCTACGAGCAGTACTTC	CAISLRTGSSYEQYF
-	few	TRBV5-8	TRBJ2-1	TGTGCCAGCACCGACTGGCGGGAAGGTTACAATGAGCAGTTCTTC	CASTDWREGYNEQFF
TRBD2	-	TRBV20-1	TRBJ2-7	TGCAGTGCTAGAGATCAACTAGCGGGAGACGTCGACGAGCAGTACTTC	CSARDQLAGDVDEQYF
-	-	TRBV12-3/TRBV12-4	TRBJ2-7	TGTGCCAGCAGTTTATGGAGGGCCCACGACGAGCAGTACTTC	CASSLWRAHDEQYF
-	once	TRBV2	TRBJ1-1	TGTGCCAGCAGTGAACGGGTGTTAAACACTGAAGCTTTCTTT	CASSERVLNTEAFF
-	-	TRBV25-1	TRBJ2-7	TGTGCCAGCAGTGGGAAAGGGACCGAGCAGTACTTC	CASSGKGTEQYF
-	many	TRBV7-2	TRBJ2-3	TGTGCCAGCAGCTTAGCGTTGGGGTCAGGGGTGGGCACAGATACGCAGTATTTT	CASSLALGSGVGTDTQYF
TRBD1	-	TRBV7-8	TRBJ2-2	TGTGCCAGCAGCCGTAGACAGGGCTCCACCGGGGAGCTGTTTTTT	CASSRRQGSTGELFF
TRBD1	-	TRBV27	TRBJ2-2	TGTGCCAGCAGTCCGCGACAGGGTACCGGGGAGCTGTTTTTT	CASSPRQGTGELFF
-	-	TRBV29-1	TRBJ1-6	TGCAGCGTTGATGAGGGGGAGGATTCACCCCTCCACTTT	CSVDEGEDSPLHF
-	-	TRBV15	TRBJ2-7	TGTGCCACCAGCAGAGAAAGGACTACTTCCTACGAGCAGTACTTC	CATSRERTTSYEQYF
TRBD2	once	TRBV28	TRBJ2-1	TGTGCCAGCAGTTTATTTAGCGGGAGTATAGGGCAGTTCTTC	CASSLFSGSIGQFF
-	-	TRBV29-1	TRBJ2-7	TGCAGCGTTGTGTTGGAGAAATACGAGCAGTACTTC	CSVVLEKYEQYF
-	-	TRBV4-2	TRBJ2-1	TGTGCCAGCAGCCAAGGTAGTATCTCCTACAATGAGCAGTTCTTC	CASSQGSISYNEQFF